This passage covers 19 T cell receptor beta chains from one sample sequenced in a study of cytomegalovirus exposure and HLA in healthy donors. It was with 60 Vbeta and 13 Jbeta primers that the PCR ran. Libraries were prepared by immunoSEQ multiplex PCR; TCRdb keeps only in-frame clonotypes and omits some of them. The sample has about 130,000 clones, about two thirds seen once. Sequences were obtained from PBMCs. Receptors originate from a human donor in good health.

The chain links TRBV7-2 to TRBJ1-5, with unresolved D. The CDR3 runs 13 residues. CDR1 SGHTA and CDR2 FQGNSA come from the germline V gene. V lost 5 bases and J lost 9, with 14 bases in between. In nucleotides, the CDR3 is TGTGCCAGCAGCCCCCGCCCCTCGGGGCCCCAGCATTTT. This encodes CASSPRPSGPQHF.

The rearrangement links TRBV4-2 to TRBJ2-5; TRBD2 matches at 14 bases. The V gene's germline CDR1 is LGHNA and CDR2 YNFKEQ. V shed 4 bases, J shed 5 bases, and the junction held 9 bases outside the gene matches. The CDR3 extends over 17 amino acids. In nucleotides, the CDR3 is TGTGCCAGCAGCCCGGGACTAGCGGGAGCAGGTGGGGAGACCCAGTACTTC. Protein: CASSPGLAGAGGETQYF.

The rearrangement links TRBV7-9 to TRBJ2-5, with D maybe TRBD2 (6 bases). Trimming left V 5 bases short and J 1 base short, with 17 bases between. Germline V CDR1 and CDR2: SEHNR, FQNEAQ (reference sequence). CDR3 size: 16 residues. In nucleotides, the CDR3 is TGTGCCAGCAGCCACCGCGACGGGACTCCCCAAGAGACCCAGTACTTC. It encodes CASSHRDGTPQETQYF.

The chain combines TRBV21-1 with TRBJ1-5; TRBD1, the table's D call, was not compared with the DNA. TRBV21-1 is labeled a pseudogene. The CDR3 is 16 amino acids. In DNA, the CDR3 is TGTGCCAGCAGCATGGGGGCTTGTGGGTTCCGTCAGCCCCAGCATTTT. Translating it yields CASSMGACGFRQPQHF.

Regarding this clone: The junction departs from germline at one end; a sequencing error may be responsible. The CDR3 spells CSSSLQGQGYSPLHF. The CDR3 region has the DNA TGTTCCAGCAGCTTACAGGGACAGGGGTATTCACCCCTCCACTTT. The rearrangement uses TRBV7-9 and TRBJ1-6; TRBD1 agrees at 10 bases. The germline CDR1 and CDR2 sequences are SEHNR and FQNEAQ (reference sequence). CDR3 length: 15 residues.

The chain employs TRBV2 and TRBJ1-2; 7 positions match TRBD1. The junction had 1 base not matched to a gene; V was cut back by 1 base and J by 2 bases. From germline, CDR1 is SNHLY and CDR2 FYNNEI. The CDR3 length is 14 residues. The CDR3 DNA is TGTGCCAGCAGTGAAGGCAGGGGGAACTATGGCTACACCTTC. This codes for CASSEGRGNYGYTF. Full variable domain (rest looked up from reference TRBV2 and TRBJ1-2): EPEVTQTPSHQVTQMGQEVILRCVPISNHLYFYWYRQILGQKVEFLVSFYNNEISEKSEIFDDQFSVERPDGSNFTLKIRSTKLEDSAMYFCASSEGRGNYGYTFGSGTRLTVV.

V and J are TRBV5-4 and TRBJ2-5; 10 nucleotides agree with TRBD2. The J call may be incorrect, as the DNA end agrees better with TRBJ2-7. The CDR3 length is 16 residues. The germline gives CDR1 SGHNT, CDR2 YYREEE (reference sequence). CDR3 protein: CASSPGLAKYSYEQYF. As DNA, the CDR3 is TGTGCCAGCAGCCCGGGACTAGCGAAGTACTCCTACGAGCAGTACTTC.

The J gene is TRBJ2-7, the V gene TRBV20-1; D gene ambiguous. Between the trimmed V and J ends, which lost 6 bases and 7 bases, there was a span of 10 bases. Germline loops: CDR1 DFQATT, CDR2 SNEGSKA (reference sequence). The CDR3 loop spans 10 amino acids. The CDR3 DNA reads as TGCAGTGCCCCCTTCGGGGAGCAGTACTTC. It specifies CSAPFGEQYF.

This chain uses TRBV7-2 with TRBJ2-7; weak D call: TRBD1 (6 bases). Germline lookup yields CDR1 SGHTA and CDR2 FQGNSA. Trimming stripped 1 base from V and 2 bases from J, with 15 bases between. This CDR3 is 16 amino acids long. Here the CDR3 DNA reads TGTGCCAGCAGCTTAGTAGCAGGACAGTTAGCCTACGAGCAGTACTTC. Its protein product is CASSLVAGQLAYEQYF.

The chain joins TRBV6-6 to TRBJ1-3, with 10 bases fitting TRBD1. Losses at the gene ends were 2 bases for V and 4 bases for J; bases not matched to a gene: 5. This CDR3 region has 16 residues. Germline V CDR1 and CDR2: MNHNY, SVGAGI (reference sequence). The chain's CDR3 is CASSYRQGAGGNTIYF. The CDR3 DNA reads as TGTGCCAGCAGTTACAGACAGGGGGCTGGAGGAAACACCATATATTTT.

The chain links TRBV19 to TRBJ2-5; 7 bases fit TRBD1. The CDR3 covers 17 residues. J was trimmed by 0 bases and V by 6 bases; bases with no gene match: 13. Germline assignment: CDR1 LNHDA and CDR2 SQIVND (reference sequence). CDR3 bases: TGTGCCAGTAGATCAGGGGGTGACACCCGGTACCAAGAGACCCAGTACTTC. It specifies CASRSGGDTRYQETQYF. The full variable domain, completed using reference TRBV19 and TRBJ2-5, is DGGITQSPKYLFRKEGQNVTLSCEQNLNHDAMYWYRQDPGQGLRLIYYSQIVNDFQKGDIAEGYSVSREKKESFPLTVTSAQKNPTAFYLCASRSGGDTRYQETQYFGPGTRLLVL.

The rearrangement uses TRBV15 and TRBJ2-1; TRBD2 matches 7 bases. V gave up 5 bases and J gave up 5 bases; unmatched junction bases: 21. Per germline, CDR1 LNHNV and CDR2 YYDKDF (reference sequence). The CDR3 has 19 amino acids. The CDR3: CATSSFFMASAGLNNEQFF. In DNA, the CDR3 is TGTGCCACCAGCTCCTTTTTTATGGCGTCGGCGGGACTAAACAATGAGCAGTTCTTC.

The chain links TRBV16 to TRBJ2-7; 9 bases are a match to TRBD2. Germline loops: CDR1 KGHSY, CDR2 FQNENV. This CDR3 contains 15 residues. Germline trimming cut 1 base from V and 2 bases from J; bases unmatched to any gene: 3. The CDR3 spells CASSQFASGTYEQYF. DNA of the CDR3: TGTGCCAGCAGCCAATTCGCTAGCGGGACCTACGAGCAGTACTTC.

The J gene is TRBJ2-1, the V gene TRBV2; 10 nucleotides agree with TRBD2. V lost 8 bases to trimming and J lost 6 bases; unmatched junction nucleotides: 4. Per germline, CDR1 SNHLY and CDR2 FYNNEI. The length of the CDR3 is 13 residues. CDR3 nucleotide sequence: TGTGCCAGCCAGAGCGGGGGGGCCAATGAGCAGTTCTTC. Translated: CASQSGGANEQFF. Looking up the rest from reference TRBV2 and TRBJ2-1 gives the full variable domain: EPEVTQTPSHQVTQMGQEVILRCVPISNHLYFYWYRQILGQKVEFLVSFYNNEISEKSEIFDDQFSVERPDGSNFTLKIRSTKLEDSAMYFCASQSGGANEQFFGPGTRLTVL.

This rearrangement joins TRBV5-1 to TRBJ2-7; TRBD1 might be the D (6 bases). Trimming cost V 0 bases and J 7 bases, with 14 bases left between them. Germline V gene lookup returns CDR1 SGHRS and CDR2 YFSETQ. The CDR3 has 14 residues. CDR3: CASSLVQGTGEQYF. CDR3 nucleotide sequence: TGCGCCAGCAGCTTGGTGCAGGGAACAGGGGAGCAGTACTTC.

The gene calls are TRBV4-1 and TRBJ2-1; weak D call: TRBD1 (5 bases). CDR1 MGHRA and CDR2 YSYEKL come from the germline V gene. This CDR3 spans 14 amino acids. V was shortened by 4 bases and J by 7 bases, with 14 bases between the two germline ends. The CDR3 loop is CASSLIRTNNEQFF. Written as DNA, the CDR3 is TGCGCCAGCAGCCTAATAAGGACAAATAATGAGCAGTTCTTC.

The gene calls are TRBV6-5 and TRBJ2-7; TRBD2 matches at 7 bases. Trimming took 6 bases from V and 7 from J; bases not matched to a gene: 6. Germline CDR1 and CDR2: MNHEY and SVGAGI. The CDR3 has 12 amino acids. In DNA, the CDR3 is TGTGCCAGCAGCCACGGGGGGTTTGAGCAGTACTTC. It yields the protein CASSHGGFEQYF.

V gene TRBV11-2 combines with J gene TRBJ2-7; TRBD2 aligns across 13 bases. V was clipped by 5 bases and J by 3 bases; unmatched bases: 13. The V gene's germline CDR1 is SGHAT and CDR2 FQNNGV. The CDR3 contains 18 residues. The CDR3 is CASSPRTSGSKGFYEQYF. The CDR3 DNA sequence: TGTGCCAGCAGCCCCCGGACTAGCGGGAGTAAGGGATTCTACGAGCAGTACTTC. The whole variable domain, filled in from reference TRBV11-2 and TRBJ2-7, reads EAGVAQSPRYKIIEKRQSVAFWCNPISGHATLYWYQQILGQGPKLLIQFQNNGVVDDSQLPKDRFSAERLKGVDSTLKIQPAKLEDSAVYLCASSPRTSGSKGFYEQYFGPGTRLTVT.

The chain couples TRBV6-5 to TRBJ2-1; 7 nucleotides line up with TRBD2. Germline values: CDR1 MNHEY, CDR2 SVGAGI. The CDR3 runs 14 residues. After removal of 6 bases from V and 1 base from J, the junction contained 3 bases not matched to a gene. The CDR3 region is CASSSGGSYNEQFF. The CDR3 DNA follows: TGTGCCAGCAGCTCGGGGGGTTCCTACAATGAGCAGTTCTTC.